What follows are 29 T cell receptor beta chains derived from one specimen sequenced in a study of shared clonotypes between healthy human individuals. Assay used: immunoSEQ multiplex PCR; TCRdb lists only in-frame clones, some missing. The table includes about 980,000 clones, around three quarters detected once. The source material was memory CD4+ T cells sorted from blood. Subset: CD45RA-negative fraction. The receptors here all came from a young man in good health.

The rearrangement links TRBV5-1 to TRBJ2-3, with TRBD2 matching 15 bases. Losses at the gene ends were 2 bases for V and 5 bases for J; bases not matched to a gene: 3. Germline V gene lookup returns CDR1 SGHRS and CDR2 YFSETQ. There are 16 residues in the CDR3. The CDR3 DNA sequence: TGCGCCAGCAGCTTCATGGGACTAGCGGGAGGAGATACGCAGTATTTT. Encoded protein: CASSFMGLAGGDTQYF.

The V and J genes are TRBV6-6 and TRBJ1-3; 10 bases map to TRBD1. The germline CDR1 and CDR2 sequences are MNHNY and SVGAGI (reference sequence). The CDR3 contains 15 residues. Trimming took 5 bases from V and 4 from J; bases not matched to a gene: 5. The CDR3 reads CASSRQGARGNTIYF. Here the CDR3 DNA reads TGTGCCAGCAGTCGACAGGGGGCGCGAGGAAACACCATATATTTT.

This clone was recorded only once. V gene TRBV29-1 combines with J gene TRBJ2-2; either TRBD1 or TRBD2 may fit D (5 bases each). The CDR3 loop spans 14 amino acids. CDR1 is SQVTM and CDR2 is ANQGSEA in the germline V gene. V was cut by 4 bases and J by 5 bases, with 14 bases left in between. CDR3 in amino acids: CSVGGTTSTGELFF. The CDR3 bases are TGCAGCGTTGGGGGGACCACCTCTACCGGGGAGCTGTTTTTT.

V gene TRBV9 combines with J gene TRBJ1-6; 11 nucleotides align to TRBD1. Trimming cost V 4 bases and J 5 bases; bases outside gene matches: 11. This CDR3 is 18 amino acids long. The germline V gene has CDR1 SGDLS and CDR2 YYNGEE. The CDR3 nucleotides are TGTGCCAGCAGCCCGACAGGACAGGGGGCGGGGAATAATTCACCCCTCCACTTT. This encodes CASSPTGQGAGNNSPLHF.

The V call is TRBV5-4, the J call TRBJ2-7; no definite D call. Germline V gene data show CDR1 as SGHNT and CDR2 as YYREEE (reference sequence). Trimming stripped 2 bases from V and 5 bases from J, with 11 bases between. This CDR3 contains 13 residues. DNA for the CDR3: TGTGCCAGCAGCTTTGGTAAAAGGGACGAGCAGTACTTC. Amino acid sequence: CASSFGKRDEQYF.

This chain uses TRBV18 with TRBJ2-5; possible D gene TRBD2, 5 bases. The V end lost 4 bases, the J end lost 5 bases, and 5 bases lay between the germline ends. The V gene's germline CDR1 is KGHSH and CDR2 LQKENI. This CDR3 has 11 residues. As DNA, the CDR3 is TGTGCCAGCTCACGCGGGGAGACCCAGTACTTC. Protein: CASSRGETQYF.

CDR3 DNA sequence: TGTGCCAGCAGCGTTAGCGTTAGCGGGGGTATAAATGAGCAGTTCTTC. Translation gives CASSVSVSGGINEQFF. V gene TRBV9 combines with J gene TRBJ2-1, with 9 bases aligning to TRBD2. Losses at the gene ends were 2 bases for V and 7 bases for J; bases not matched to a gene: 10. The CDR3 runs 16 residues. The V gene's germline CDR1 is SGDLS and CDR2 YYNGEE.

The J gene is TRBJ2-7, the V gene TRBV5-4; D ambiguous. The CDR3 runs 13 residues. V was clipped by 1 base and J by 2 bases, with 7 bases between them. Germline V gives CDR1 SGHNT, CDR2 YYREEE (reference sequence). In nucleotides, the CDR3 is TGTGCCAGCAGCTTGTCCACGGCCTACGAGCAGTACTTC. Translation gives CASSLSTAYEQYF.

This sequence joins TRBV6-4 and TRBJ1-5, with 7 bases matching TRBD1. Trimming removed 3 bases from V and 4 bases from J; junction bases left unmatched: 3. The CDR3 totals 14 residues. Germline loops: CDR1 MRHNA, CDR2 SNTAGT. In DNA form, the CDR3 reads TGTGCCAGCAGTGAGACAGGGTCGAATCAGCCCCAGCATTTT. Its protein product is CASSETGSNQPQHF.

The chain links TRBV4-3 to TRBJ2-7; 8 bases are shared with TRBD2. Germline CDR1 is LGHNA and CDR2 is YSLEER. The ends lost 1 base at V and 7 bases at J; junction bases unmatched: 6. The CDR3 extends over 14 amino acids. The CDR3 nucleotides read TGCGCCAGCAGCCAAGTAGCGGGATCGGGAGAGCAGTACTTC. Translation: CASSQVAGSGEQYF.

This clone was recorded only once. The rearrangement joins TRBV9 to TRBJ2-6, with 9 positions matching TRBD1. V trimming: 4 bases; J trimming: 2 bases; junction bases outside the gene matches: 7. Germline CDR1 SGDLS, CDR2 YYNGEE. The CDR3 runs 17 residues. Here the CDR3 DNA reads TGTGCCAGCAGCCGAGGGACAGGGAAGACTGGGGCCAACGTCCTGACTTTC. Its translation is CASSRGTGKTGANVLTF.

This chain links TRBV10-1 with TRBJ2-1; no firm D call. V shed 4 bases and J shed 7 bases, with 14 bases lying between them. CDR1 is WNHNN, CDR2 SYGVQD, per germline (reference sequence). This CDR3 region has 14 residues. As DNA, the CDR3 is TGCGCCAGCAGTGGTTCTGGTGTATTGAATGAGCAGTTCTTC. Protein: CASSGSGVLNEQFF.

The chain carries TRBV5-1 and TRBJ2-3, with 11 bases lining up with TRBD2. The CDR3 has 14 amino acids. The germline V gene encodes CDR1 SGHRS and CDR2 YFSETQ. V lost 3 bases to trimming and J lost 4 bases; unmatched junction nucleotides: 1. The CDR3, as DNA: TGCGCCAGCAGCTGGGGACTAGCGGCAGATACGCAGTATTTT. Translation: CASSWGLAADTQYF.

A few counts support this clone. This chain links TRBV11-2 with TRBJ1-2; TRBD1 might be the D (5 bases). The V and J ends lost 2 bases and 4 bases respectively, with 8 bases between them. The CDR3 has 13 residues. Germline lookup yields CDR1 SGHAT and CDR2 FQNNGV. The CDR3 DNA is TGTGCCAGCAGCTTACCAGGGCCCTATGGCTACACCTTC. This translates into CASSLPGPYGYTF.

This clone was found a few times. This same CDR3 is encoded by further DNA sequences in the sample. The chain has TRBV5-1 and TRBJ2-3; D is uncertain. The CDR3 is 14 residues long. V lost 4 bases, J lost 1 base, and 10 bases lay in between. The germline V gene has CDR1 SGHRS and CDR2 YFSETQ. The DNA of the CDR3 is TGCGCCAGCAGCAGTGTAGGAGGCACAGATACGCAGTATTTT. It specifies CASSSVGGTDTQYF. The complete variable domain, with remaining parts taken from reference TRBV5-1 and TRBJ2-3, reads KAGVTQTPRYLIKTRGQQVTLSCSPISGHRSVSWYQQTPGQGLQFLFEYFSETQRNKGNFPGRFSGRQFSNSRSEMNVSTLELGDSALYLCASSSVGGTDTQYFGPGTRLTVL.

The chain combines TRBV10-3 with TRBJ1-1; no clear D. There are 16 residues in the CDR3. V was trimmed by 4 bases and J by 2 bases, leaving 17 bases between them. Germline CDR1 and CDR2: ENHRY and SYGVKD. CDR3 protein: CAISVRPTSTNTEAFF. DNA of the CDR3: TGTGCCATCAGTGTAAGGCCAACTTCAACCAACACTGAAGCTTTCTTT.

The V gene is TRBV7-2, the J gene TRBJ2-3, with D unresolved. This CDR3 spans 14 amino acids. CDR1 is SGHTA, CDR2 FQGNSA, per germline. With 5 bases removed from V and 4 bases from J, the gap between germline ends came to 13 bases. CDR3 nucleotide sequence: TGTGCCAGCAGCGGGCAACAGTGGGCAGATACGCAGTATTTT. This gives the protein CASSGQQWADTQYF. Complete variable domain (other parts from reference TRBV7-2 and TRBJ2-3): GAGVSQSPSNKVTEKGKDVELRCDPISGHTALYWYRQSLGQGLEFLIYFQGNSAPDKSGLPSDRFSAERTGGSVSTLTIQRTQQEDSAVYLCASSGQQWADTQYFGPGTRLTVL.

DNA of the CDR3: TGTGCCAGCTCACCACTGAGGGGGACAGGGGGTAGCTATGGCTACACCTTC. It encodes CASSPLRGTGGSYGYTF. The chain couples TRBV18 to TRBJ1-2; 11 bases match TRBD1. The CDR3 loop spans 17 amino acids. Per germline, CDR1 KGHSH and CDR2 LQKENI. V dropped 1 base and J dropped 4; count of bases not matched to a gene: 8. Complete variable domain (other parts from reference TRBV18 and TRBJ1-2): NAGVMQNPRHLVRRRGQEARLRCSPMKGHSHVYWYRQLPEEGLKFMVYLQKENIIDESGMPKERFSAEFPKEGPSILRIQQVVRGDSAAYFCASSPLRGTGGSYGYTFGSGTRLTVV.

The genes are TRBV9 and TRBJ1-6; D ambiguous. CDR3 length equals 14 residues. The V gene's germline CDR1 is SGDLS and CDR2 YYNGEE. V lost 0 bases, J lost 2 bases, and 3 bases lay in between. CDR3: CASSVAPYNSPLHF. The CDR3 DNA is TGTGCCAGCAGCGTAGCCCCCTATAATTCACCCCTCCACTTT.

This chain joins TRBV6-5 and TRBJ2-7, with D possibly being TRBD1 (6 bases). The V end was cut by 5 bases, the J end by 3 bases, with 17 bases between. The CDR3 is made up of 15 amino acids. Germline V gives CDR1 MNHEY, CDR2 SVGAGI. The CDR3 nucleotides read TGTGCCAGCAGTCCACTGGTAGCAGGGGACTACGAGCAGTACTTC. It encodes CASSPLVAGDYEQYF.

This clone has a handful of counts. The chain employs TRBV28 and TRBJ1-2; the match to TRBD1 covers 7 bases. V lost 6 bases and J lost 6; bases outside the gene matches: 7. This CDR3 is 13 amino acids long. Germline CDR1 MDHEN, CDR2 SYDVKM. The CDR3 sequence: CASRLERGHGYTF. In DNA, the CDR3 is TGTGCCAGCAGGCTCGAAAGGGGGCATGGCTACACCTTC.

This rearrangement joins TRBV5-1 to TRBJ2-3, with 8 bases identical to TRBD2. Germline CDR1 reads SGHRS; CDR2 reads YFSETQ. With 0 bases clipped from V and 8 bases from J, the junction kept 5 bases outside the gene matches. This CDR3 is 14 amino acids long. The CDR3: CASSLAAGALTQYF. CDR3 nucleotides: TGCGCCAGCAGCTTGGCAGCGGGGGCCCTTACGCAGTATTTT.

The gene calls are TRBV30 and TRBJ1-2; D remains unclear. The CDR3 has 14 amino acids. V gave up 2 bases and J gave up 4 bases, with 14 bases separating them. Per germline, CDR1 GTSNPN and CDR2 SVGIG (reference sequence). The CDR3 DNA reads TGTGCCTGGAGTTGGGGTGGGCGGACCTATGGCTACACCTTC. Protein product: CAWSWGGRTYGYTF.

The sample holds a few counts of this clone. The chain uses TRBV4-3 and TRBJ2-3; 9 bases line up with TRBD1. CDR1 is LGHNA and CDR2 is YSLEER in the germline V gene. Trimming took 3 bases from V and 5 from J; bases not matched to a gene: 6. This CDR3 region has 15 residues. The DNA of the CDR3 is TGCGCCAGCAGCCAGAATACAGGGGGCAGAGATACGCAGTATTTT. Translating it yields CASSQNTGGRDTQYF.

This chain uses TRBV4-3 with TRBJ2-7; possible D gene TRBD2, 5 bases. Germline CDR1 is LGHNA and CDR2 is YSLEER. The V end lost 0 bases, the J end lost 0 bases, and 12 bases lay between the germline ends. The CDR3 runs 16 residues. In DNA, the CDR3 is TGCGCCAGCAGCCAAGATTTGGCGGGCAGCTCCTACGAGCAGTACTTC. Encoded protein: CASSQDLAGSSYEQYF.

This sequence joins TRBV5-4 and TRBJ2-2, with D maybe TRBD1 (6 bases). CDR3 length: 15 residues. V was clipped by 0 bases and J by 5 bases, with 11 bases between them. Germline V gives CDR1 SGHNT, CDR2 YYREEE (reference sequence). The CDR3 DNA sequence: TGTGCCAGCAGCTTGGGGGACACTTCGACCGGGGAGCTGTTTTTT. Translating gives CASSLGDTSTGELFF.

CDR3 nucleotide sequence: TGTGCCAGCAGCTTAGTCGGGATTGGTGAAAAACTGTTTTTT. Residues: CASSLVGIGEKLFF. The chain has TRBV7-2 and TRBJ1-4; D is undetermined. Germline CDR1 and CDR2: SGHTA and FQGNSA. CDR3 length equals 14 residues. Trimming pared 1 base from V and 7 bases from J, leaving 10 bases between. The complete variable domain, with remaining parts taken from reference TRBV7-2 and TRBJ1-4, reads GAGVSQSPSNKVTEKGKDVELRCDPISGHTALYWYRQSLGQGLEFLIYFQGNSAPDKSGLPSDRFSAERTGGSVSTLTIQRTQQEDSAVYLCASSLVGIGEKLFFGSGTQLSVL.

The V call is TRBV27, the J call TRBJ2-7, with 7 bases that match TRBD2. CDR3 size: 12 residues. Germline CDR1 MNHEY, CDR2 SMNVEV (reference sequence). V was clipped by 8 bases and J by 7 bases; unmatched bases: 8. The CDR3 coding sequence is TGTGCCAGCTACCGGGAGGCGGGTGAGCAGTACTTC. Amino acid sequence: CASYREAGEQYF.

Concerning this clone: Other nucleotide sequences from this sample produce the same CDR3. The rearrangement joins TRBV7-9 to TRBJ2-3; 10 bases map to TRBD2. The CDR3 is made up of 14 amino acids. Germline assignment: CDR1 SEHNR and CDR2 FQNEAQ (reference sequence). The junction had 3 bases not matched to a gene; V was cut back by 6 bases and J by 3 bases. CDR3 sequence reads: CASSLAGATDTQYF. The CDR3 DNA reads as TGTGCCAGCAGTCTAGCGGGAGCGACAGATACGCAGTATTTT.